The sequence of this TCR beta chain was determined in a study of blood T cell repertoires in COVID-19. Across the study: COVID-19 samples collected from the United States, Italy and Spain covered acute and convalescent phases. Sources were T cells, B-cell-depleted T cells, or PBMCs; the material itself was cDNA or gDNA.

This CDR3 contains 13 residues. The germline V gene encodes CDR1 ENHRY and CDR2 SYGVKD. V was cut by 6 bases and J by 6 bases, with 11 bases left in between. In the authors' methods: Estimation of nucleated cell counts was performed using reference gene primer amplification. Libraries were prepared by immunoSEQ multiplex PCR; TCRdb keeps only in-frame clonotypes and omits some of them. The V and J calls and clone size were taken over from that table, and D and trimming were inferred from the DNA. Found here are 300,000 to 400,000 clones, about 88% of them singletons; the top ten hold less than 3.5%. The chain carries TRBV10-3 and TRBJ2-2; perhaps TRBD2 as D (6 bases). Specimen: peripheral blood. This clonotype was sampled from a human donor in a cohort sampled during active COVID-19. This chain's CDR3 is CAIRTSGSGELFF. The CDR3 coding sequence is TGTGCCATCAGGACAAGCGGGTCCGGGGAGCTGTTTTTT.